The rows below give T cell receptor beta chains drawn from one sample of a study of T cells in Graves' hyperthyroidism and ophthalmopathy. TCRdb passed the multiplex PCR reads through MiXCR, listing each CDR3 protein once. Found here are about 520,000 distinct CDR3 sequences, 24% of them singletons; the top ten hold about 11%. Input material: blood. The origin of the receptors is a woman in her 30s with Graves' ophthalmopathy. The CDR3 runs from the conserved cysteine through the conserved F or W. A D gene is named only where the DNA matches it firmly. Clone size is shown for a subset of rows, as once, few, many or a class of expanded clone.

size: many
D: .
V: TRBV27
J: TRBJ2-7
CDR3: CASSSRRGVSYEQYF
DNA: TGTGCCAGCAGTTCGAGGAGGGGGGTTTCCTACGAGCAGTACTTC

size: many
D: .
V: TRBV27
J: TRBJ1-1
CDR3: CASSSNTVWNTEAFF
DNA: TGTGCCAGCAGTTCCAACACGGTATGGAACACTGAAGCTTTCTTT

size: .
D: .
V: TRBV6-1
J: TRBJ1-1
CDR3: CASSTSPGTNTEAFF
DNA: TGTGCCAGCAGTACCTCCCCAGGGACGAACACTGAAGCTTTCTTT

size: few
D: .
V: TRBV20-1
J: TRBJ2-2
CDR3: CSATAWGDGELFF
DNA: TGCAGTGCTACCGCCTGGGGGGACGGGGAGCTGTTTTTT

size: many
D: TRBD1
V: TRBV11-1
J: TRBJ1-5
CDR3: CASSLGQGARGNQPQHF
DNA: TGTGCCAGCAGCTTGGGACAGGGGGCACGTGGCAATCAGCCCCAGCATTTT

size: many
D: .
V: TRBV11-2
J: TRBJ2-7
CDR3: CASSLDLGQNYEQYF
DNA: TGTGCCAGCAGCTTAGATCTGGGACAAAACTACGAGCAGTACTTC

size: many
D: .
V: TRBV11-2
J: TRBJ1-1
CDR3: CASSLETPEAFF
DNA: TGTGCCAGCAGCTTAGAGACACCTGAAGCTTTCTTT

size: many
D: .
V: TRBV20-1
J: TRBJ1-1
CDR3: CSGTRRDGLQLNTEAFF
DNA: TGCAGTGGCACCCGCCGGGACGGCCTACAACTGAACACTGAAGCTTTCTTT

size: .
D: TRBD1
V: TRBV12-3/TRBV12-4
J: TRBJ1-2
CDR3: CASNLLYRGNYGYTF
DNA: TGTGCCAGCAACTTGCTGTACAGGGGGAACTATGGCTACACCTTC

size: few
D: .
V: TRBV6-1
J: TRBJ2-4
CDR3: CASSETPTVAKNIQYF
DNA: TGTGCCAGCAGTGAAACACCGACAGTAGCCAAAAACATTCAGTACTTC

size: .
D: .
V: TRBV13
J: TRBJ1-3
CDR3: CASSLRSGLLYGNTIYF
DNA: TGTGCCAGCAGCTTACGTTCAGGGTTATTATATGGAAACACCATATATTTT

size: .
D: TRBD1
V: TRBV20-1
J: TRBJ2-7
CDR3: CSTSGQGGQYF
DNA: TGCAGTACTTCTGGACAGGGCGGGCAGTACTTC

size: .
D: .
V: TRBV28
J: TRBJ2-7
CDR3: CASSLYLGYEQYF
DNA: TGTGCCAGCAGTTTATATTTGGGTTACGAGCAGTACTTC